This TCR beta chain is from a study of control samples from healthy donors and cancer patients. Per the germline V gene, CDR1 is MDHEN and CDR2 is SYDVKM. The CDR3 totals 15 residues. V was trimmed by 2 bases and J by 2 bases, leaving 9 bases between them. Data came from immunoSEQ multiplex PCR; TCRdb stores just in-frame clones and leaves some out. The sample has 170,000 or so clones, roughly 94% seen once; the top ten hold roughly 1.3%. This TCR was sampled from a woman aged 18-30 years in good health. The chain uses TRBV28 and TRBJ1-4, with D possibly being TRBD1 (5 bases). Specimen: blood. This chain's CDR3 is CASSLGGSTNEKLFF. CDR3 nucleotide sequence: TGTGCCAGCAGTTTAGGGGGGTCCACTAATGAAAAACTGTTTTTT.